One and the same sample provided the 5 T cell receptor beta chains below, sequenced in a study of blood T cell repertoires in COVID-19. Method: immunoSEQ multiplex PCR; TCRdb's copy keeps in-frame clones and lacks some. Among 60,000 to 70,000 clones listed, 76% were seen once. Sequenced: peripheral blood. The source of these receptors is a woman aged 80 or older with acute or convalescent COVID-19.

This chain links TRBV7-9 with TRBJ2-3, with a tentative D call TRBD1 (6 bases). Deletions cut 4 bases from V and 1 base from J, with 12 bases between. The CDR3 loop spans 15 amino acids. Germline assignment: CDR1 SEHNR and CDR2 FQNEAQ (reference sequence). CDR3 sequence (DNA): TGTGCCAGCAGCTCCGGACAGAGCCGCACAGATACGCAGTATTTT. Protein: CASSSGQSRTDTQYF.

The chain combines TRBV7-8 with TRBJ1-1, with a possible D match to TRBD1 (5 bases). Germline loops: CDR1 SGHVS, CDR2 FQNEAQ. CDR3 length: 13 residues. V was cut by 2 bases and J by 1 base, with 5 bases left in between. The CDR3 region is CASSLQGNTEAFF. CDR3 sequence (DNA): TGTGCCAGCAGCTTACAGGGGAACACTGAAGCTTTCTTT. The whole variable domain, filled in from reference TRBV7-8 and TRBJ1-1, reads GAGVSQSPRYKVAKRGQDVALRCDPISGHVSLFWYQQALGQGPEFLTYFQNEAQLDKSGLPSDRFFAERPEGSVSTLKIQRTQQEDSAVYLCASSLQGNTEAFFGQGTRLTVV.

This clone is a singleton in its sample. V and J are TRBV6-5 and TRBJ1-5; 7 bases map to TRBD1. Trimming at V came to 7 bases and at J to 4 bases, leaving 10 bases not matched to a gene. CDR1 is MNHEY and CDR2 is SVGAGI in the germline V gene. CDR3 length: 15 residues. CDR3 nucleotides: TGTGCCAGCATGAAAACCGGGACAGCAAATCAGCCCCAGCATTTT. Amino acids: CASMKTGTANQPQHF.

The chain combines TRBV5-1 with TRBJ2-2; 11 nucleotides align to TRBD1. CDR3 size: 17 residues. Germline assignment: CDR1 SGHRS and CDR2 YFSETQ. V shed 2 bases and J 7 bases; nucleotides not matched to a gene: 10. The CDR3 region has the DNA TGCGCCAGCAGCTTAGGAGGACAGGGGGCACCGGACGGGGAGCTGTTTTTT. Translation: CASSLGGQGAPDGELFF. The complete variable domain, with remaining parts taken from reference TRBV5-1 and TRBJ2-2, reads KAGVTQTPRYLIKTRGQQVTLSCSPISGHRSVSWYQQTPGQGLQFLFEYFSETQRNKGNFPGRFSGRQFSNSRSEMNVSTLELGDSALYLCASSLGGQGAPDGELFFGEGSRLTVL.

This clone showed up many times. This chain uses TRBV6-5 with TRBJ2-7, with TRBD1 as a possible D gene (7 bases). Germline V gene lookup returns CDR1 MNHEY and CDR2 SVGAGI. The CDR3 runs 13 residues. V dropped 6 bases and J dropped 3 bases, with 12 bases sitting between them. CDR3 region: CASRLRDSYEQYF. The CDR3 DNA sequence: TGTGCCAGCAGACTGCGGGACAGCTACGAGCAGTACTTC.